In its sample, the clone carrying this TCR beta chain was seen a few times. What it binds is unknown. Making TCR cDNA involved 5'RACE template switching, which added UMIs and a universal primer site. TCRdb independently ran MiXCR on the 5' RACE reads; one entry per CDR3 protein. The sample contains 450,000 to 550,000 distinct CDR3 sequences, less than 25% of which appear only once. These data come from a study of T cells after yellow fever vaccination. Background on the study: When fractions had low cell numbers, they were prepared with SMART-Seq v4 Ultra Low Input.

Study outcomes and limitations: Detected again after the booster were most primary-vaccination clones, at 95% to 97% CD4 and nearly 90% CD8. Weaker, the secondary response peaked sooner, at day 5 versus 15.

The ends lost 5 bases at V and 1 base at J; junction bases unmatched: 2. Looked up from germline, CDR1 is MNHNS and CDR2 is SASEGT. The CDR3 is made up of 13 amino acids. The receptor comes from a young man who received the YFV17D yellow fever vaccine. Sequencing was performed on PBMCs, taken approximately 22 days after the first yellow fever vaccination. This sequence joins TRBV6-1 and TRBJ2-7; 7 bases map to TRBD2. CDR3 coding DNA: TGTGCCAGCAGTCTAGCGGATTCCTACGAGCAGTACGTC. Encoded protein: CASSLADSYEQYV.